The 27 T cell receptor beta chains in this list originate from one sample, sequenced in a study of T-cell reconstitution after alpha-beta-depleted transplantation in children. It was with unique molecular identifiers that the TCRbeta library was prepared. Using its own MiXCR run on the PCR reads, TCRdb lists one record per CDR3 protein. Altogether some 200,000 distinct CDR3 sequences are present, 5.5% to 7% being singletons, with the ten largest covering about 4.4%. This material consisted of PBMCs, taken before TCRalphabeta/CD19-depleted stem cell transplant. The receptors were gathered from a girl under two years old with combined immunodeficiency, due to receive a stem cell transplant.

This clonotype was detected many times. The chain combines TRBV27 with TRBJ2-3, with 14 bases that match TRBD2. With V trimmed by 6 bases and J by 5 bases, 13 bases remained unmatched. Germline V gives CDR1 MNHEY, CDR2 SMNVEV (reference sequence). The CDR3 extends over 18 amino acids. This CDR3 is CASSLLTPGLAGEDTQYF. As DNA, the CDR3 is TGTGCCAGCAGCCTTCTTACCCCGGGACTAGCGGGAGAAGATACGCAGTATTTT.

This clonotype was recorded at least ten times. The chain links TRBV29-1 to TRBJ1-4; D possibly corresponds to TRBD1 (6 bases). Trimming took 2 bases from V and 6 from J, leaving 10 bases between them. This CDR3 has 13 residues. CDR1 and CDR2 from the germline V gene are SQVTM and ANQGSEA. CDR3 sequence reads: CSVENAGDEKLFF. CDR3 nucleotides: TGCAGCGTTGAAAACGCAGGGGATGAAAAACTGTTTTTT.

The J gene is TRBJ2-7, the V gene TRBV12-3 or TRBV12-4; perhaps TRBD2 as D (7 bases). The CDR3 has 15 amino acids. Trimming left V 6 bases short and J 0 bases short, with 15 bases between. The CDR3 DNA reads TGTGCCAGCAGGCCGGGGGGCCTCCCCTCCTACGAGCAGTACTTC. As protein: CASRPGGLPSYEQYF.

This clonotype appeared many times. The rearrangement joins TRBV5-1 to TRBJ2-7, with D perhaps TRBD1 (6 bases). This CDR3 comprises 13 residues. V was pared by 5 bases and J by 3 bases, with 12 bases between. Germline V gene lookup returns CDR1 SGHRS and CDR2 YFSETQ. DNA for the CDR3: TGCGCCAGCAGTAACCCGGGACACTACGAGCAGTACTTC. This codes for CASSNPGHYEQYF. Using reference TRBV5-1 and TRBJ2-7 for the parts outside the CDR3, the full variable domain is KAGVTQTPRYLIKTRGQQVTLSCSPISGHRSVSWYQQTPGQGLQFLFEYFSETQRNKGNFPGRFSGRQFSNSRSEMNVSTLELGDSALYLCASSNPGHYEQYFGPGTRLTVT.

At least ten counts were recorded for this clonotype. V is TRBV19 and J is TRBJ2-7; 8 bases are a match to TRBD2. Germline CDR1 reads LNHDA; CDR2 reads SQIVND (reference sequence). The CDR3 is 15 amino acids. J was trimmed by 7 bases and V by 5 bases; bases with no gene match: 13. CDR3 in amino acids: CASSLSLADLGEQYF. CDR3 bases: TGTGCCAGTAGTCTGTCACTAGCGGACCTCGGGGAGCAGTACTTC.

This clonotype occurred a few times. The chain combines TRBV7-3 with TRBJ2-6, with D perhaps TRBD1 (6 bases). Germline lookup yields CDR1 SGHTA and CDR2 FQGTGA. Trimming took off 2 bases at V and 0 bases at J, with 14 bases between the two ends. This CDR3 is built from 18 residues. The CDR3 protein is CASSLYGGLPSGANVLTF. CDR3 DNA: TGTGCCAGCAGCTTATATGGGGGCCTCCCCTCTGGGGCCAACGTCCTGACTTTC.

This clonotype was seen ten or more times. The chain couples TRBV10-3 to TRBJ2-2, with a tentative D call TRBD1 (5 bases). There are 13 residues in the CDR3. Germline values: CDR1 ENHRY, CDR2 SYGVKD. V lost 6 bases, J lost 3 bases, and 8 bases lay in between. The CDR3, as DNA: TGTGCCATCAGGGACACCGACACCGGGGAGCTGTTTTTT. This codes for CAIRDTDTGELFF.

The sample holds many counts of this clonotype. This chain uses TRBV29-1 with TRBJ2-6; TRBD1 is a possible D gene (5 bases). With 5 bases removed from V and 2 bases from J, the gap between germline ends came to 16 bases. The CDR3 has 16 amino acids. Germline V CDR1 and CDR2: SQVTM, ANQGSEA. The CDR3 reads CSVFATVQAGANVLTF. The CDR3 DNA reads TGCAGCGTTTTTGCGACAGTGCAAGCTGGGGCCAACGTCCTGACTTTC.

The V and J genes are TRBV5-1 and TRBJ2-3, with D unresolved. The CDR3 is 16 amino acids. The ends were cut back, 4 bases at V and 0 bases at J, with 15 bases in the middle. Germline V gene lookup returns CDR1 SGHRS and CDR2 YFSETQ. The CDR3 DNA reads TGCGCCAGCAGCGCCATGGTAGTGGCTAGCACAGATACGCAGTATTTT. It is translated as CASSAMVVASTDTQYF.

This clonotype has a count of ten or more. The CDR3 region has the DNA TGCGCCAGCAGCGCAGGGGTAGGGAGGAATGAGCAGTTCTTC. Amino acids: CASSAGVGRNEQFF. This chain links TRBV4-1 with TRBJ2-1, with D perhaps being TRBD1 or TRBD2 (6 bases each). Trimming cost V 5 bases and J 7 bases, with 15 bases left between them. The germline CDR1 and CDR2 sequences are MGHRA and YSYEKL. This CDR3 comprises 14 residues.

This clonotype was counted ten times or more. CDR3 coding DNA: TGTGCCAGCAGTTTACGCGGAAGGGATGGCTACACCTTC. Translated, it gives CASSLRGRDGYTF. The chain is built from TRBV27 and TRBJ1-2; D is unclear. V lost 2 bases to trimming and J lost 6 bases, with 10 bases between them. Germline values: CDR1 MNHEY, CDR2 SMNVEV (reference sequence). CDR3 length equals 13 residues.

This clonotype was seen repeatedly, ten times or more. The rearrangement joins TRBV7-8 to TRBJ2-3; TRBD1 matches at 11 bases. After removal of 8 bases from V and 4 bases from J, the junction contained 11 bases not matched to a gene. This CDR3 is 16 amino acids long. Germline assignment: CDR1 SGHVS and CDR2 FQNEAQ. The chain's CDR3 is CASRHRTGGEADTQYF. For the CDR3, the DNA is TGTGCCAGCCGACACAGGACAGGGGGCGAAGCAGATACGCAGTATTTT.

This clonotype has ten or more counts. The V and J genes are TRBV7-2 and TRBJ2-5; D is ambiguous. Germline V gene sequence: CDR1 SGHTA, CDR2 FQGNSA. V was cut by 1 base and J by 2 bases, with 11 bases left in between. This CDR3 contains 15 residues. In nucleotides, the CDR3 is TGTGCCAGCAGCTTAGTGACGGCTAGACAAGAGACCCAGTACTTC. The encoded protein is CASSLVTARQETQYF.

The gene calls are TRBV20-1 and TRBJ1-3; D gene unclear. The CDR3 has 15 residues. The germline V gene encodes CDR1 DFQATT and CDR2 SNEGSKA (reference sequence). V was cut by 3 bases and J by 1 base, with 13 bases left in between. CDR3 amino acids: CSASLTIPSGNTIYF. CDR3 bases: TGCAGTGCTAGCCTGACAATACCGTCTGGAAACACCATATATTTT.

There are many counts of this clonotype. The CDR3 DNA reads TGCGCCAGCAGCCAAGAAGGTCCCTTCAATGAGCAGTTCTTC. Encoded protein: CASSQEGPFNEQFF. The gene calls are TRBV4-1 and TRBJ2-1; no definite D call. The CDR3 has 14 residues. Germline loops: CDR1 MGHRA, CDR2 YSYEKL. Trimming pared 0 bases from V and 6 bases from J, leaving 9 bases between.

About this clonotype itself: A much more abundant neighbour one base away suggests this may be a read error. This chain uses TRBV20-1 with TRBJ2-1; D gene ambiguous. CDR3 size: 13 residues. Trimming shortened V by 5 bases and J by 13 bases, and 21 bases separated the two germline ends. Germline-derived CDR1 and CDR2 are DFQATT and SNEGSKA (reference sequence). CDR3 coding DNA: TGCAGTGCTCGTCCGACTCGGTCTCGTATACAGTTCTTC. This codes for CSARPTRSRIQFF.

This clonotype was seen ten or more times. The CDR3 sequence: CASNKEATDTQYF. DNA for the CDR3: TGTGCCAGCAATAAGGAAGCCACAGATACGCAGTATTTT. V is TRBV2 and J is TRBJ2-3; D unresolved. V lost 7 bases and J lost 2, with 10 bases in between. CDR1 is SNHLY and CDR2 is FYNNEI in the germline V gene. The CDR3 consists of 13 residues.

The gene calls are TRBV13 and TRBJ2-1, with TRBD2 matching over 10 bases. V lost 4 bases, J lost 8 bases, and 11 bases stayed unmatched. CDR3 length: 16 amino acids. The germline V gene encodes CDR1 PRHDT and CDR2 FYEKMQ (reference sequence). The DNA for the CDR3 is TGTGCCAGCAGCTCGCTAGCGGGAGTTCCGGGCGATGAGCAGTTCTTC. It yields the protein CASSSLAGVPGDEQFF.

This clonotype was counted a few times. The genes are TRBV4-2 and TRBJ2-1; TRBD1 agrees at 8 bases. V was pared by 3 bases and J by 0 bases, with 4 bases of the junction left unmatched. CDR1 and CDR2 from the germline V gene are LGHNA and YNFKEQ. The CDR3 is 16 amino acids. In DNA, the CDR3 is TGTGCCAGCAGCCACCCTGGACAGGGCTCCTACAATGAGCAGTTCTTC. Its protein product is CASSHPGQGSYNEQFF.

This clonotype appeared many times. The J gene is TRBJ2-1, the V gene TRBV4-1, with 13 bases lining up with TRBD2. Germline V lookup: CDR1 MGHRA, CDR2 YSYEKL. Trimming at V came to 2 bases and at J to 5 bases, leaving 15 bases not matched to a gene. This CDR3 contains 20 residues. The CDR3 region is CASSQQGLAGIFKRDNEQFF. The CDR3, as DNA: TGCGCCAGCAGCCAACAGGGACTAGCGGGAATATTTAAAAGAGACAATGAGCAGTTCTTC.

This clonotype appeared many times. V usage is TRBV14 and J usage is TRBJ2-1, with 7 positions matching TRBD1. CDR1 SGHDN and CDR2 FVKESK come from the germline V gene. The CDR3 length is 15 residues. V gave up 1 base and J gave up 2 bases; unmatched junction bases: 2. CDR3: CASSQGTGAYNEQFF. As DNA, the CDR3 is TGTGCCAGCAGCCAAGGTACAGGGGCCTACAATGAGCAGTTCTTC.

This clonotype has at least ten counts. The J gene is TRBJ2-1, the V gene TRBV20-1; tentatively, D is TRBD2 (5 bases). V dropped 0 bases and J dropped 4 bases, with 7 bases sitting between them. The CDR3 extends over 13 amino acids. Germline V CDR1 and CDR2: DFQATT, SNEGSKA (reference sequence). The CDR3 region has the DNA TGCAGTGCTAGAGATGAGGGATACAATGAGCAGTTCTTC. Translation: CSARDEGYNEQFF.

This clonotype was recorded at least ten times. The V and J genes are TRBV20-1 and TRBJ2-7; D ambiguous. Trimming left V 2 bases short and J 4 bases short, with 12 bases between. Germline CDR1 is DFQATT and CDR2 is SNEGSKA (reference sequence). This CDR3 comprises 13 residues. In DNA form, the CDR3 reads TGCAGTGCTAGAAAAGTTAGATTTTACGAGCAGTACTTC. Amino acid sequence: CSARKVRFYEQYF.

This clonotype has more than one count but fewer than ten. The chain is built from TRBV7-9 and TRBJ2-7; perhaps TRBD1 as D (6 bases). V lost 5 bases and J lost 0, with 11 bases in between. The germline V gene has CDR1 SEHNR and CDR2 FQNEAQ (reference sequence). The CDR3 covers 14 residues. The CDR3 DNA reads TGTGCCAGCAGCACAGGGATAGGCTCCTACGAGCAGTACTTC. It specifies CASSTGIGSYEQYF.

The sample holds many counts of this clonotype. The gene calls are TRBV7-6 and TRBJ2-3, with 11 nucleotides matching TRBD2. Trimming cost V 5 bases and J 6 bases; bases outside gene matches: 10. Germline loops: CDR1 SGHVS, CDR2 FNYEAQ. The CDR3 runs to 16 residues. The CDR3 bases are TGTGCCAGCAGCCCCCACTTAGCGGGAGGGCCGGATACGCAGTATTTT. It specifies CASSPHLAGGPDTQYF.

The chain links TRBV29-1 to TRBJ2-5; D might be TRBD2 (6 bases). The V gene's germline CDR1 is SQVTM and CDR2 ANQGSEA. The length of the CDR3 is 13 residues. Trimming took 5 bases from V and 3 from J, leaving 13 bases between them. The CDR3 spells CSVPGVTEETQYF. CDR3 coding DNA: TGCAGCGTTCCGGGGGTGACTGAAGAGACCCAGTACTTC.

The chain is built from TRBV12-3 or TRBV12-4 and TRBJ2-7, with D hard to call. This CDR3 is 15 amino acids long. Trimming took 6 bases from V and 3 from J, leaving 18 bases between them. The DNA of the CDR3 is TGTGCCAGCAGCCCTAACCCGGCAGTGGGCTACGAGCAGTACTTC. It translates to CASSPNPAVGYEQYF.